The 8 T cell receptor beta chains listed next were all sequenced from one sample in a study of blood T cells in healthy people across ages. Primers used in a second PCR of roughly 6 to 11 cycles were a sample-barcoded 5' primer and a J-beta primer mix. TCRdb re-called the 5' RACE reads through MiXCR, storing one row per CDR3 protein. The table lists some 690,000 distinct CDR3 sequences, roughly 20% of them singletons. Material: blood. The receptor source for this set is a man in his sixties or seventies in good health.

The V and J genes are TRBV6-1 and TRBJ2-1; the D is unclear. Germline V CDR1 and CDR2: MNHNS, SASEGT. This CDR3 spans 13 amino acids. V was shortened by 6 bases and J by 9 bases, with 15 bases between the two germline ends. The CDR3, as DNA: TGTGCCAGCAGCGGGCGCGTCAACGGTGAGCAGTTCTTC. Its translation: CASSGRVNGEQFF.

V usage is TRBV5-8 and J usage is TRBJ2-3; D may be TRBD1 (7 bases). This CDR3 contains 14 residues. Germline CDR1 and CDR2: SGHTS and YDEGEE. V lost 6 bases to trimming and J lost 4 bases, with 15 bases between them. The CDR3: CASNGGTEADTQYF. As DNA, the CDR3 is TGTGCCAGCAACGGAGGGACAGAAGCAGATACGCAGTATTTT.

The chain recombines TRBV7-8 with TRBJ2-3, with 7 nucleotides matching TRBD2. With 2 bases clipped from V and 1 base from J, the junction kept 9 bases outside the gene matches. The germline CDR1 and CDR2 sequences are SGHVS and FQNEAQ. The CDR3 loop spans 17 amino acids. CDR3 residues: CASSLRSSLAGTDTQYF. As DNA, the CDR3 is TGTGCCAGCAGCTTACGGTCAAGCCTAGCGGGCACAGATACGCAGTATTTT.

The V gene is TRBV6-1, the J gene TRBJ2-4; 8 bases line up with TRBD1. Per the germline V gene, CDR1 is MNHNS and CDR2 is SASEGT. With V trimmed by 0 bases and J by 0 bases, 4 bases remained unmatched. The CDR3 length is 17 residues. This CDR3 is CASSEALDRAAKNIQYF. In DNA form, the CDR3 reads TGTGCCAGCAGTGAAGCGCTGGACAGGGCAGCCAAAAACATTCAGTACTTC.

This clonotype showed up just a few times. This chain links TRBV11-2 with TRBJ1-5, with D tentatively TRBD1 (6 bases). The CDR3 sequence is 17 residues long. From germline, CDR1 is SGHAT and CDR2 FQNNGV. The germline V and J ends were trimmed by 5 bases and 0 bases, with 17 bases remaining between them. The CDR3 protein is CASSLGMDRYSNQPQHF. CDR3 DNA: TGTGCCAGCAGCCTAGGTATGGACAGATATAGCAATCAGCCCCAGCATTTT. Based on the CDR3 plus reference TRBV11-2 and TRBJ1-5, the full variable domain is EAGVAQSPRYKIIEKRQSVAFWCNPISGHATLYWYQQILGQGPKLLIQFQNNGVVDDSQLPKDRFSAERLKGVDSTLKIQPAKLEDSAVYLCASSLGMDRYSNQPQHFGDGTRLSIL.

This clonotype showed up just a few times. The V gene is TRBV29-1, the J gene TRBJ2-1, with 11 bases lining up with TRBD2. The germline V gene has CDR1 SQVTM and CDR2 ANQGSEA. The CDR3 has 13 amino acids. The V gene end was trimmed by 3 bases and the J gene end by 7 bases; junction bases not matched to a gene: 2. The CDR3 sequence is CSVDTSGSNEQFF. Written as DNA, the CDR3 is TGCAGCGTTGACACTAGCGGGAGTAATGAGCAGTTCTTC.

This clonotype was seen only a few times. This chain uses TRBV28 with TRBJ1-1; TRBD1 is a possible D gene (5 bases). The CDR3 runs 16 residues. V was pared by 5 bases and J by 6 bases, with 22 bases between. Germline V gives CDR1 MDHEN, CDR2 SYDVKM. This CDR3 reads CASSPPGHRRGAEAFF. In nucleotides, the CDR3 is TGTGCCAGCAGTCCGCCGGGCCATCGAAGGGGAGCTGAAGCTTTCTTT.

The chain has TRBV12-3 or TRBV12-4 and TRBJ2-7; 7 bases match TRBD1. CDR3 size: 12 residues. J was trimmed by 7 bases and V by 5 bases; bases with no gene match: 5. The CDR3 region is CASSPTGFEQYF. The CDR3 DNA sequence: TGTGCCAGCAGTCCGACAGGGTTTGAGCAGTACTTC.